Shown below are 4 T cell receptor beta chains from a single sample sequenced in a study of Ad26.COV2.S vaccination and SARS-CoV-2 variants. The treatment denotes: 15 to 20 received Ad26.COV2.S at low or high dose, single or two shots; 5 received placebo; per-sample allocation not given. Specimens were obtained on day 63 following the first vaccine or placebo injection. The data were produced by immunoSEQ multiplex PCR, yet TCRdb's version contains in-frame clones alone and is incomplete. The table has 380,000 or so clones, roughly 80% seen once. This specimen consisted of peripheral blood, obtained in a trial of Ad26.COV2.S vaccine versus placebo. These receptors all stem from a person aged 18-65 years who received the Ad26.COV2.S COVID-19 vaccine or a placebo.

J is TRBJ2-3 and V is TRBV24-1; D is ambiguous. The CDR3 is 16 residues long. Trimming left V 1 base short and J 5 bases short, with 15 bases between. The germline V gene has CDR1 KGHDR and CDR2 SFDVKD. The CDR3 coding sequence is TGTGCCACCAGTGATTTTTCAGCGCTTGCCGGAGATACGCAGTATTTT. As protein: CATSDFSALAGDTQYF.

V is TRBV6-5 and J is TRBJ1-2; unclear D gene. The germline V gene encodes CDR1 MNHEY and CDR2 SVGAGI. Trimming took 1 base from V and 4 from J, leaving 16 bases between them. CDR3 length: 16 amino acids. CDR3 amino acids: CASSYFPGPKGYGYTF. CDR3 nucleotide sequence: TGTGCCAGCAGTTACTTTCCTGGACCCAAGGGCTATGGCTACACCTTC.

The rearrangement uses TRBV5-4 and TRBJ2-3, with a weak D call TRBD1 (5 bases). CDR1 SGHNT and CDR2 YYREEE come from the germline V gene (reference sequence). V lost 6 bases and J lost 0, with 11 bases in between. The CDR3 is 14 amino acids. The DNA for the CDR3 is TGTGCCAGCACCTGGTCAGGGAGCACAGATACGCAGTATTTT. Its translation: CASTWSGSTDTQYF.

V and J are TRBV12-5 and TRBJ1-1; D remains unclear. CDR3 length equals 15 residues. Germline-derived CDR1 and CDR2 are LGHNT and FRNRAP. The ends were cut back, 0 bases at V and 5 bases at J, with 13 bases in the middle. The CDR3 protein is CASGLVRESRTEAFF. In nucleotides, the CDR3 is TGTGCTAGTGGTTTGGTAAGGGAGAGTCGGACTGAAGCTTTCTTT.